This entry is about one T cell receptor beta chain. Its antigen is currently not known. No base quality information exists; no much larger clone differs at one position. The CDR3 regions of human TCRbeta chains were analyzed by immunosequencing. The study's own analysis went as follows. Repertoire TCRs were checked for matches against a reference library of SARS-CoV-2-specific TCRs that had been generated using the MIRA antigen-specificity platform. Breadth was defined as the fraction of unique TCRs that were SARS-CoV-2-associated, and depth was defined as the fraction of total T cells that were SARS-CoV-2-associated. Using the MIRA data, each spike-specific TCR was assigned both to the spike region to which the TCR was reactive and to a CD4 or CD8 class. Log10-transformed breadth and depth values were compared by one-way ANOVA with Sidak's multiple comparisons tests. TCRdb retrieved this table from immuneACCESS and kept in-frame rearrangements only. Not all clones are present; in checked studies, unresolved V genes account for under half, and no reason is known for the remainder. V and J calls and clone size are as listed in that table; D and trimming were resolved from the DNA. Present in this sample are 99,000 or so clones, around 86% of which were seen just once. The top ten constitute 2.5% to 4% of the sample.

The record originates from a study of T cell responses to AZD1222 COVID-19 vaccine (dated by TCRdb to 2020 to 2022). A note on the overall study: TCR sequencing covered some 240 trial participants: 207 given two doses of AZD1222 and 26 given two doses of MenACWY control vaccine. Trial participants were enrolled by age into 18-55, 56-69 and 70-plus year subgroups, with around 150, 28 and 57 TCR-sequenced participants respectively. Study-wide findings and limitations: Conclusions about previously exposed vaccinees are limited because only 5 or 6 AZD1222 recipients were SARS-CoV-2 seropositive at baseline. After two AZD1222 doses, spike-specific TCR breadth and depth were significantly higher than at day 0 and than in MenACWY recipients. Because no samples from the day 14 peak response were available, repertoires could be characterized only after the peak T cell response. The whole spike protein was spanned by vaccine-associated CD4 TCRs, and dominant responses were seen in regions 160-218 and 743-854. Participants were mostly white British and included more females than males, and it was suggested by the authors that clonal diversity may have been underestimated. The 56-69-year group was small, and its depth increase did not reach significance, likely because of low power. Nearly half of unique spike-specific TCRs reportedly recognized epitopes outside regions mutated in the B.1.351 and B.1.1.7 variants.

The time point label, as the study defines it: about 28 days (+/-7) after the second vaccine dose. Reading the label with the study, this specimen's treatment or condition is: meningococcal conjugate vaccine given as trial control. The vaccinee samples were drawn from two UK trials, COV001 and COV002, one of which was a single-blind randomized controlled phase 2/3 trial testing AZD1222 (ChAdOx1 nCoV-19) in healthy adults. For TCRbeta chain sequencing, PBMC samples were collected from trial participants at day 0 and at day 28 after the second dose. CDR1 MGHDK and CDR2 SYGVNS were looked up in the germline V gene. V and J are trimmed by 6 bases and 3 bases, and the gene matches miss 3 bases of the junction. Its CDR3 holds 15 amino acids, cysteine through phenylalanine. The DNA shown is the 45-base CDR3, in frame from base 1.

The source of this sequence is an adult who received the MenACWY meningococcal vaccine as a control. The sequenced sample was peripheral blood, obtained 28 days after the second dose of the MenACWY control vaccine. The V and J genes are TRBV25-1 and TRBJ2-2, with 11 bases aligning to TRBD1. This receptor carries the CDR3 CASSPGQGDTGELFF. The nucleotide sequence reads TGTGCCAGCAGCCCGGGACAGGGGGACACCGGGGAGCTGTTTTTT.